This passage covers 9 T cell receptor beta chains from one sample sequenced in a study of blood T cell repertoires in COVID-19. Method: immunoSEQ multiplex PCR; TCRdb's copy keeps in-frame clones and lacks some. The sample yields 200,000 to 300,000 clones, about 89% seen once. The sequenced material came from PBMCs or T cells enriched from blood (not recorded which). All receptors derive from a woman in her thirties who had recovered from COVID-19.

The chain couples TRBV19 to TRBJ1-1, with D unclear. The CDR3 runs to 18 residues. Germline V gives CDR1 LNHDA, CDR2 SQIVND (reference sequence). The V end lost 0 bases, the J end lost 1 base, and 18 bases lay between the germline ends. Here the CDR3 DNA reads TGTGCCAGTAGTATAGAGCAGGTCCGGCCACTCTCGAACACTGAAGCTTTCTTT. Its protein is CASSIEQVRPLSNTEAFF. Combining the CDR3 with reference TRBV19 and TRBJ1-1 gives the whole variable domain DGGITQSPKYLFRKEGQNVTLSCEQNLNHDAMYWYRQDPGQGLRLIYYSQIVNDFQKGDIAEGYSVSREKKESFPLTVTSAQKNPTAFYLCASSIEQVRPLSNTEAFFGQGTRLTVV.

The CDR3 region is CATSDTWTSSGNEQFF. In nucleotides, the CDR3 is TGTGCCACCAGTGACACATGGACTAGCAGCGGCAATGAGCAGTTCTTC. V usage is TRBV24-1 and J usage is TRBJ2-1, with 8 bases matching TRBD2. CDR3 length equals 16 residues. Germline V gene lookup returns CDR1 KGHDR and CDR2 SFDVKD. The ends lost 4 bases at V and 6 bases at J; junction bases unmatched: 10.

The genes are TRBV2 and TRBJ1-1; 7 positions match TRBD1. The germline V gene encodes CDR1 SNHLY and CDR2 FYNNEI. V trimming: 7 bases; J trimming: 3 bases; junction bases outside the gene matches: 8. The CDR3 runs to 14 residues. The CDR3 is CASILLTGYTEAFF. CDR3 DNA sequence: TGTGCCAGCATCCTTTTGACAGGGTACACTGAAGCTTTCTTT.

The CDR3 is CASSPGTNSYEQYF. Written as DNA, the CDR3 is TGTGCCAGCAGCCCCGGGACTAACTCCTACGAGCAGTACTTC. The chain combines TRBV28 with TRBJ2-7; 7 bases are a match to TRBD2. V lost 6 bases to trimming and J lost 0 bases; unmatched junction nucleotides: 5. This CDR3 is built from 14 residues. Per germline, CDR1 MDHEN and CDR2 SYDVKM.

The rearrangement links TRBV9 to TRBJ2-7; 10 bases are a match to TRBD2. The CDR3 is 14 residues long. V gave up 6 bases and J gave up 1 base; unmatched junction bases: 4. The V gene's germline CDR1 is SGDLS and CDR2 YYNGEE. As DNA, the CDR3 is TGTGCCAGCACCGGGACTAGCGATTCCTACGAGCAGTACTTC. Amino acid sequence: CASTGTSDSYEQYF.

V is TRBV12-1 and J is TRBJ2-1; the table assigns TRBD2, which was not confirmed against the DNA. TRBV12-1 is shown as a pseudogene. The CDR3 loop spans 16 amino acids. The CDR3, as DNA: TGTGCCAGCAGCTTTCCCCCAGTAGCGGCCTACAATGAGCAGTTCTTC. Amino acids: CASSFPPVAAYNEQFF.

The V gene is TRBV9, the J gene TRBJ2-7; D is possibly TRBD2 (6 bases). V was trimmed by 4 bases and J by 2 bases, leaving 16 bases between them. Germline V gene data show CDR1 as SGDLS and CDR2 as YYNGEE. The CDR3 has 15 residues. CDR3 DNA: TGTGCCAGCAGCCCCCGGGGAGCGGGTACCTACGAGCAGTACTTC. Translation: CASSPRGAGTYEQYF.

The chain carries TRBV9 and TRBJ1-5, with TRBD1 identical over 10 bases. V dropped 1 base and J dropped 7; count of bases not matched to a gene: 11. This CDR3 spans 17 amino acids. CDR1 is SGDLS, CDR2 YYNGEE, per germline. CDR3 sequence: CASSVRVVTTGGQPQHF. CDR3 coding DNA: TGTGCCAGCAGCGTAAGGGTGGTTACGACAGGGGGCCAGCCCCAGCATTTT. The full variable domain, with the rest looked up from reference TRBV9 and TRBJ1-5, is DSGVTQTPKHLITATGQRVTLRCSPRSGDLSVYWYQQSLDQGLQFLIQYYNGEERAKGNILERFSAQQFPDLHSELNLSSLELGDSALYFCASSVRVVTTGGQPQHFGDGTRLSIL.

In nucleotides, the CDR3 is TGTGCCAGCAGCTTCACTAGCGGGAGTTGGTCAGATACGCAGTATTTT. Protein sequence: CASSFTSGSWSDTQYF. The chain joins TRBV28 to TRBJ2-3; 11 nucleotides match TRBD2. The CDR3 totals 16 residues. V was pared by 6 bases and J by 4 bases, with 9 bases of the junction left unmatched. Germline assignment: CDR1 MDHEN and CDR2 SYDVKM. Based on the CDR3 plus reference TRBV28 and TRBJ2-3, the full variable domain is DVKVTQSSRYLVKRTGEKVFLECVQDMDHENMFWYRQDPGLGLRLIYFSYDVKMKEKGDIPEGYSVSREKKERFSLILESASTNQTSMYLCASSFTSGSWSDTQYFGPGTRLTVL.